This T cell receptor (beta chain) was observed in a study of T cell responses to AZD1222 COVID-19 vaccine. Details on this clone: The antigen remains unidentified.

Broader study findings: It should be noted that donors were predominantly white British and more often female, and clonal diversity was possibly underestimated.

Sequencing was performed with immunoSEQ multiplex PCR; in TCRdb, only in-frame clones are kept and a portion is missing. This table has approximately 140,000 clones, around 95% appearing once. The germline gives CDR1 SGHRS, CDR2 YFSETQ. Deletions cut 1 base from V and 1 base from J, with 11 bases between. There are 15 residues in the CDR3. The sample was peripheral blood, taken on day 0 of AZD1222 vaccination. This rearrangement joins TRBV5-1 to TRBJ2-5; D gene uncertain. The TCR originated in an adult in good health. The CDR3 sequence: CASSLWQTFQETQYF. The CDR3 bases are TGCGCCAGCAGCTTGTGGCAAACCTTCCAAGAGACCCAGTACTTC.